This TCR beta chain stems from a study of beta chain features in type 1 diabetes. Study-wide points: TCRB rearrangement may or may not be influenced by HLA type; here this remained unresolved. In all four CD4+ subsets, TCRB CDR3 length was significantly, moderately reduced in type 1 diabetes.

Reverse transcription of all isolated RNA meant that expressed TCRB transcripts were sequenced. Assay used: immunoSEQ multiplex PCR; TCRdb lists only in-frame clones, some missing. This sample has around 260,000 clones, with around 21% found just once. The CDR3 covers 14 residues. Germline assignment: CDR1 SGHTA and CDR2 FQGNSA. The junction had 7 bases not matched to a gene; V was cut back by 5 bases and J by 5 bases. To note about this clone: As yet, its antigen is unknown. This sample includes further DNA sequences coding for the same CDR3.

This chain joins TRBV7-2 and TRBJ2-5; 8 bases are a match to TRBD1. Sequencing used naive CD4+ T cells from blood. The clonotype originates from a woman in her forties with type 1 diabetes. As DNA, the CDR3 is TGTGCCAGCAGCCCCGACAGGGGCCGTGAGACCCAGTACTTC. It codes for CASSPDRGRETQYF.